Sequencing of this T cell receptor (beta chain) was carried out in a study of regulatory T cells in long-lasting Graves disease. Germline-derived CDR1 and CDR2 are MDHEN and SYDVKM. V was trimmed by 6 bases and J by 1 base, leaving 18 bases between them. CDR3 length: 16 amino acids. Construction of the TCR beta libraries employed iRepertoire HTBI primers in conjunction with Arm-PCR of CDR3 regions. TCRdb redid the calling of the multiplex PCR reads with MiXCR, one entry per CDR3 protein. This table holds about 460,000 distinct CDR3 sequences, approximately 23% found once. Time point described: persistent/refractory GD, antithyroid drugs over 5 years with positive TRAb. Extracted RNA from PBMCs served as the source of the TCR library.

The V gene is TRBV28, the J gene TRBJ1-1; possible D gene TRBD1, 5 bases. This TCR was recovered from a female donor with Graves disease. This specimen consisted of peripheral blood mononuclear cells (PBMCs), obtained when the disease was refractory, from a patient treated with antithyroid drugs. CDR3 amino acids: CASRSNVRAENTEAFF. CDR3 nucleotide sequence: TGTGCCAGCAGATCGAACGTCAGGGCGGAGAACACTGAAGCTTTCTTT.